This T cell receptor (beta chain) was recovered during a study of cytomegalovirus exposure and HLA in healthy donors. Whole-study results and caveats: Excluded: some indistinguishable V segments such as TRBV6-2 and TRBV6-3. Later work showed greater clonal expansion in HLA-associated TCR beta chains than in equally common others.

As regards this clone: Its specificity is not known.

V was pared by 4 bases and J by 5 bases, with 6 bases of the junction left unmatched. This CDR3 comprises 15 residues. CDR1 is LNHDA, CDR2 SQIVND, per germline (reference sequence). Primers included in the PCR were 60 Vbeta and 13 Jbeta primers. Method: immunoSEQ multiplex PCR; TCRdb's copy keeps in-frame clones and lacks some. The sample includes 90,000 to 100,000 clones, 60% to 80% of them seen just once. The rearrangement joins TRBV19 to TRBJ2-5; 11 nucleotides agree with TRBD1. The clonotype originates from a female donor in good health and CMV-seronegative. Sequenced input: PBMCs. The CDR3 coding sequence is TGTGCCAGTAGTAGGGGACAGGGGGTCCGGGAGACCCAGTACTTC. This encodes CASSRGQGVRETQYF.